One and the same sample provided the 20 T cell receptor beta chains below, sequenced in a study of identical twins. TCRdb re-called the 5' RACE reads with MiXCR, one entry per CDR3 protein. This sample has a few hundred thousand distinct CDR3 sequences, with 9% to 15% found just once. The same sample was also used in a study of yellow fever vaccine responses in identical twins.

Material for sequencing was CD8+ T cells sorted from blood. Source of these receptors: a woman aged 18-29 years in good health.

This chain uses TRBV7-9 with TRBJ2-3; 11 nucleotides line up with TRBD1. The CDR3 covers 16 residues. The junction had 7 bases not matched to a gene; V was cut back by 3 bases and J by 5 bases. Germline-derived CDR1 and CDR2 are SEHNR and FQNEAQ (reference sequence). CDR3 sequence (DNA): TGTGCCAGCAGCTTCGGGGGACAGGGGGTGGAAGATACGCAGTATTTT. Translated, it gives CASSFGGQGVEDTQYF.

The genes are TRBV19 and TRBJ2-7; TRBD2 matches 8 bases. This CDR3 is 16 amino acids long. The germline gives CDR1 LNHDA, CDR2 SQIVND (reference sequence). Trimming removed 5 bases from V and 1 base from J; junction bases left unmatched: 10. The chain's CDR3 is CASSSSSGALSYEQYF. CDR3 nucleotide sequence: TGTGCCAGTAGTTCGAGTAGCGGGGCCCTATCCTACGAGCAGTACTTC.

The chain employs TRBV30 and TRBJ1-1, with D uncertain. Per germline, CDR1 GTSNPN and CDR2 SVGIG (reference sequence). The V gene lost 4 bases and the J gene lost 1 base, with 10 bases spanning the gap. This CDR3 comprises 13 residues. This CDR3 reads CAWISVSNTEAFF. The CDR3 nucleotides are TGTGCCTGGATATCTGTCTCGAACACTGAAGCTTTCTTT.

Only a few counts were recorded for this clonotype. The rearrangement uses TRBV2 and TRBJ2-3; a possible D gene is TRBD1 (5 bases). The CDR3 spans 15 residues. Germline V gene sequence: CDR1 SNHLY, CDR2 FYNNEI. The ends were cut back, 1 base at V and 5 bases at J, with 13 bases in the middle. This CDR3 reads CASSEEGSPVDTQYF. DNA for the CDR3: TGTGCCAGCAGTGAAGAGGGGTCCCCCGTAGATACGCAGTATTTT.

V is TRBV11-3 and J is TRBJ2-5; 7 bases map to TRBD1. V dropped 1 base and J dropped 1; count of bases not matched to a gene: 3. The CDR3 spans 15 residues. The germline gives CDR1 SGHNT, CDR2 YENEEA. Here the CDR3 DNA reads TGTGCCAGCAGCTTAGGGGCAGGGGGCCAAGAGACCCAGTACTTC. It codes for CASSLGAGGQETQYF.

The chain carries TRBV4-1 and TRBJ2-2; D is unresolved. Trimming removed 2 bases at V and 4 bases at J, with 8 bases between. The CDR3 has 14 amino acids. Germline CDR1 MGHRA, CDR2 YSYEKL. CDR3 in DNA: TGCGCCAGCAGCCAAAGTCCCGGCACCGGGGAGCTGTTTTTT. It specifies CASSQSPGTGELFF.

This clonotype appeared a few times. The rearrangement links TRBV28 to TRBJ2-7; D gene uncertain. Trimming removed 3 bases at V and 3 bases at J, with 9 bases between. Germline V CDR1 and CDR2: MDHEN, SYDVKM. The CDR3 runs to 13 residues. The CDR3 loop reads CASSLGWSYEQYV. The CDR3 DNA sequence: TGTGCCAGCAGTTTGGGGTGGAGCTACGAGCAGTACGTC.

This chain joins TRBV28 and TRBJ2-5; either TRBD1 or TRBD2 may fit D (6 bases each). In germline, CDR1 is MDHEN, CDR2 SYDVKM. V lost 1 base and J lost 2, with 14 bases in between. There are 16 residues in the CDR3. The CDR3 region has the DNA TGTGCCAGCAGTTTATATAGGGGGACTCTTCAAGAGACCCAGTACTTC. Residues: CASSLYRGTLQETQYF.

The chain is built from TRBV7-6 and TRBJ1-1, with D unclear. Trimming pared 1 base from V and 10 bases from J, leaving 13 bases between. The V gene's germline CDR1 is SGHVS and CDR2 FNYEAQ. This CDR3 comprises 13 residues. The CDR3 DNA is TGTGCCAGCAGCTTAGGCGCAGGTACTAGAGCTTTCTTT. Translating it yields CASSLGAGTRAFF.

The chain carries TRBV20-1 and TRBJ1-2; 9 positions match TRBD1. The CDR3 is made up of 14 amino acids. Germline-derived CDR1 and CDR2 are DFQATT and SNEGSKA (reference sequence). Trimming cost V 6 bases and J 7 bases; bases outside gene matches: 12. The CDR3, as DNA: TGCAGTGCCATGAACCGGGACAGGGTGGCTGGCTACACCTTC. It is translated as CSAMNRDRVAGYTF.

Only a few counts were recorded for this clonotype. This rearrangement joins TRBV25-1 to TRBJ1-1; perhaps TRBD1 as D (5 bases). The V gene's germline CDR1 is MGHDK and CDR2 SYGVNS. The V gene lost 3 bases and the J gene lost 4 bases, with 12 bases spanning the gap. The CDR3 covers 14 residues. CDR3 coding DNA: TGTGCCAGCAGTGACGTGGGGGGAGGCACTGAAGCTTTCTTT. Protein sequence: CASSDVGGGTEAFF.

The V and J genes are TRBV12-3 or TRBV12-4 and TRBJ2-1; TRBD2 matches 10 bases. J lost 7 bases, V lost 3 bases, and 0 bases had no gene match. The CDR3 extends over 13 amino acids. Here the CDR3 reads CASSFSGRNEQFF. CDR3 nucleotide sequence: TGTGCCAGCAGTTTTAGCGGGAGGAATGAGCAGTTCTTC.

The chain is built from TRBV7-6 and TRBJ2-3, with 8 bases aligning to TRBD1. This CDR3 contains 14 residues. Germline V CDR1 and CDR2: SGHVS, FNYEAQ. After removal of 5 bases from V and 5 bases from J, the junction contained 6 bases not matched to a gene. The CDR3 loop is CASSPGQVEDTQYF. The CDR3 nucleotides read TGTGCCAGCAGCCCGGGACAGGTCGAAGATACGCAGTATTTT. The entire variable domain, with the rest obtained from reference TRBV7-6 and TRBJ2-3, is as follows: GAGVSQSPRYKVTKRGQDVALRCDPISGHVSLYWYRQALGQGPEFLTYFNYEAQQDKSGLPNDRFSAERPEGSISTLTIQRTEQRDSAMYRCASSPGQVEDTQYFGPGTRLTVL.

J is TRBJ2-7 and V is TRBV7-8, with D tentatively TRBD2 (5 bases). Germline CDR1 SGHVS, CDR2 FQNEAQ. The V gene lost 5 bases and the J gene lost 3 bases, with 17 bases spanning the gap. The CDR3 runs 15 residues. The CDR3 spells CASSNKLDSSYEQYF. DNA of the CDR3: TGTGCCAGCAGCAACAAACTAGACTCCAGCTACGAGCAGTACTTC. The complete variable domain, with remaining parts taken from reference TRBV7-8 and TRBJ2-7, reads GAGVSQSPRYKVAKRGQDVALRCDPISGHVSLFWYQQALGQGPEFLTYFQNEAQLDKSGLPSDRFFAERPEGSVSTLKIQRTQQEDSAVYLCASSNKLDSSYEQYFGPGTRLTVT.

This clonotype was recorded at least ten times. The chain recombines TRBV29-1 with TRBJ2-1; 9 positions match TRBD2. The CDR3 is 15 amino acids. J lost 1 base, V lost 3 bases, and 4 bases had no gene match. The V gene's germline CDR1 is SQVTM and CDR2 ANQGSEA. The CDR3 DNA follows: TGCAGCGTTGACGGACTAGCGCATTCCTACAATGAGCAGTTCTTC. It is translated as CSVDGLAHSYNEQFF.

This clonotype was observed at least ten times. The CDR3 DNA reads TGCAGCGTTTTAGCGGGAGAAGTTTCGAATGAGCAGTTCTTC. Translation gives CSVLAGEVSNEQFF. V usage is TRBV29-1 and J usage is TRBJ2-1; TRBD2 aligns across 9 bases. J gave up 7 bases and V 5 bases, and 9 bases lay outside the gene matches. Per germline, CDR1 SQVTM and CDR2 ANQGSEA. The CDR3 runs to 14 residues.

This CDR3 reads CASSEDRGAYEQYV. The CDR3 DNA is TGTGCCAGCAGCGAGGACAGGGGAGCCTACGAGCAGTACGTC. V and J are TRBV5-5 and TRBJ2-7; 9 bases are shared with TRBD1. V lost 4 bases, J lost 2 bases, and 4 bases stayed unmatched. Germline-derived CDR1 and CDR2 are SGHKS and YYEKEE (reference sequence). The CDR3 covers 14 residues.

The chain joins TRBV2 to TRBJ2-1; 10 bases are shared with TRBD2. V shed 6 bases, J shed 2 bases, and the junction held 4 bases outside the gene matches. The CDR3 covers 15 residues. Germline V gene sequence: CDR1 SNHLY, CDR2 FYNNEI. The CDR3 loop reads CASSATSGTYNEQFF. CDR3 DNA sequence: TGTGCCAGCAGCGCAACTAGCGGGACCTACAATGAGCAGTTCTTC.

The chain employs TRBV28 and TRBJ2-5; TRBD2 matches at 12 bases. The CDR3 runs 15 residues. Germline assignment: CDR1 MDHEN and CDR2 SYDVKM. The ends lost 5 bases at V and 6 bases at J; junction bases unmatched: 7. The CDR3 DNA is TGTGCCAGCAGTATACCTCTAGCGGGAGGGAAGACCCAGTACTTC. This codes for CASSIPLAGGKTQYF.

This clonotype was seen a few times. As DNA, the CDR3 is TGTGCCAGCAGCCCGGGGGGCGGAGGCTACACCTTC. Translation gives CASSPGGGGYTF. The rearrangement uses TRBV27 and TRBJ1-2; TRBD1 might be the D (6 bases). This CDR3 is 12 amino acids long. The V gene's germline CDR1 is MNHEY and CDR2 SMNVEV (reference sequence). The germline V and J ends were trimmed by 6 bases and 8 bases, with 13 bases remaining between them.